One and the same sample provided the 22 T cell receptor beta chains below, sequenced in a study of blood T cell repertoires in COVID-19. TCRdb's copy holds only in-frame clones and misses some; the assay was immunoSEQ multiplex PCR. The data hold some 86,000 clones, with 80% to 95% observed a single time. The sequenced sample was peripheral blood. Source of these receptors: a human donor with active COVID-19. The donor label of this sample is uncertain.

The chain carries TRBV5-1 and TRBJ1-2; TRBD1 is a possible D gene (5 bases). The ends were cut back, 2 bases at V and 5 bases at J, with 16 bases in the middle. This CDR3 has 15 residues. Germline CDR1 reads SGHRS; CDR2 reads YFSETQ. The CDR3 loop reads CASSLSQGSRYGYTF. The CDR3 coding sequence is TGCGCCAGCAGCTTATCGCAGGGCTCTCGTTATGGCTACACCTTC.

The chain carries TRBV23-1 and TRBJ2-5; 10 bases match TRBD2. TRBV23-1 is classed as an ORF, of uncertain function. The length of the CDR3 is 14 residues. Unmatched junction bases numbered 8, after V lost 8 bases and J lost 5 bases. The CDR3 DNA sequence: TGCGCCAGCCCCCGAGCGGGGGGGCGGGAGACCCAGTACTTC. It encodes CASPRAGGRETQYF.

The rearrangement joins TRBV18 to TRBJ2-7; TRBD2 agrees at 9 bases. Trimming took 0 bases from V and 10 from J; bases not matched to a gene: 4. The CDR3 is 13 residues long. Germline lookup yields CDR1 KGHSH and CDR2 LQKENI. CDR3 in DNA: TGTGCCAGCTCACCACCTAGCGGGGGACCTCAGTACTTC. Amino acid sequence: CASSPPSGGPQYF.

This clone has just one count. The J gene is TRBJ1-2, the V gene TRBV7-9, with D possibly being TRBD1 (6 bases). Germline V lookup: CDR1 SEHNR, CDR2 FQNEAQ (reference sequence). The ends were cut back, 2 bases at V and 7 bases at J, with 17 bases in the middle. This CDR3 is built from 15 residues. The CDR3 nucleotides are TGTGCCAGCAGCTTAAGCTCCCAGGGGAATGGTGGCTACACCTTC. Its translation is CASSLSSQGNGGYTF.

The rearrangement joins TRBV28 to TRBJ2-7; a possible D gene is TRBD2 (6 bases). With 5 bases removed from V and 2 bases from J, the gap between germline ends came to 16 bases. Germline assignment: CDR1 MDHEN and CDR2 SYDVKM. CDR3 length: 15 amino acids. CDR3 nucleotides: TGTGCCAGCAGTATAGGAGGGCATAGGCCCTACGAGCAGTACTTC. It translates to CASSIGGHRPYEQYF.

The CDR3 is CASSAGGSADTQYF. DNA for the CDR3: TGTGCCAGCAGTGCGGGAGGGAGCGCAGATACGCAGTATTTT. The chain combines TRBV2 with TRBJ2-3, with 8 positions matching TRBD2. Germline V gives CDR1 SNHLY, CDR2 FYNNEI. CDR3 length equals 14 residues. V was clipped by 4 bases and J by 4 bases; unmatched bases: 4.

V usage is TRBV3-1 (or the pseudogene TRBV3-2) and J usage is TRBJ1-2; 7 bases are shared with TRBD1. The CDR3 loop spans 13 amino acids. Germline values: CDR1 LGHDT, CDR2 YNNKEL (reference sequence). V gave up 4 bases and J gave up 8 bases; unmatched junction bases: 7. The CDR3 is CASSLTGVKGYTF. CDR3 bases: TGTGCCAGCAGCCTCACAGGGGTCAAGGGCTACACCTTC.

This clone occurred once. The chain joins TRBV5-1 to TRBJ2-1, with a tentative D call TRBD2 (6 bases). The V and J ends lost 3 bases and 2 bases respectively, with 9 bases between them. CDR3 length: 14 amino acids. Germline V gene sequence: CDR1 SGHRS, CDR2 YFSETQ. CDR3: CASSSGGAYNEQFF. CDR3 nucleotide sequence: TGCGCCAGCAGCTCCGGGGGAGCCTACAATGAGCAGTTCTTC.

This chain joins TRBV7-7 and TRBJ2-7; 9 bases agree with TRBD1. The CDR3 extends over 16 amino acids. Germline values: CDR1 SSHAT, CDR2 FNYEAQ (reference sequence). J was trimmed by 0 bases and V by 5 bases; bases with no gene match: 8. The CDR3 sequence: CASSPRTGGFSYEQYF. As DNA, the CDR3 is TGTGCCAGCAGCCCAAGAACAGGGGGCTTCTCCTACGAGCAGTACTTC.

This chain connects TRBV10-3 to TRBJ1-5; D gene unclear. The CDR3 has 13 residues. The V gene lost 7 bases and the J gene lost 4 bases, with 11 bases spanning the gap. Germline-derived CDR1 and CDR2 are ENHRY and SYGVKD. CDR3 bases: TGTGCCATCACTCCGGGAGGGAATCAGCCCCAGCATTTT. Protein sequence: CAITPGGNQPQHF.

This clone was found a few times. This rearrangement joins TRBV10-1 to TRBJ1-6, with D unresolved. V shed 0 bases and J shed 7 bases, with 10 bases lying between them. CDR1 and CDR2 from the germline V gene are WNHNN and SYGVQD (reference sequence). This CDR3 region has 15 residues. The CDR3 nucleotides read TGCGCCAGCAGTGAGTCGCGACACCGGAATTCACCCCTCCACTTT. Its protein product is CASSESRHRNSPLHF.

The V call is TRBV4-2, the J call TRBJ2-3; possibly TRBD1 for D (5 bases). Trimming cost V 4 bases and J 7 bases, with 18 bases left between them. Germline values: CDR1 LGHNA, CDR2 YNFKEQ. This CDR3 is built from 15 residues. The CDR3 DNA reads TGTGCCAGCAGCCTTCTAACGGACAAGCCGAATACGCAGTATTTT. Amino acid sequence: CASSLLTDKPNTQYF.

The rearrangement links TRBV9 to TRBJ2-1; TRBD1 aligns across 8 bases. V shed 3 bases and J 2 bases; nucleotides not matched to a gene: 7. CDR3 length: 16 amino acids. In germline, CDR1 is SGDLS, CDR2 YYNGEE. The CDR3 DNA reads as TGTGCCAGCAGCGAGACAGGGGTAGAAACCTACAATGAGCAGTTCTTC. Residues: CASSETGVETYNEQFF. Complete variable domain (other parts from reference TRBV9 and TRBJ2-1): DSGVTQTPKHLITATGQRVTLRCSPRSGDLSVYWYQQSLDQGLQFLIQYYNGEERAKGNILERFSAQQFPDLHSELNLSSLELGDSALYFCASSETGVETYNEQFFGPGTRLTVL.

This chain connects TRBV5-5 to TRBJ1-4; no firm D call. Germline CDR1 is SGHKS and CDR2 is YYEKEE (reference sequence). Trimming stripped 5 bases from V and 0 bases from J, with 11 bases between. CDR3 length: 15 residues. The CDR3: CASRFDGATNEKLFF. The CDR3, as DNA: TGTGCCAGCAGGTTCGACGGGGCAACTAATGAAAAACTGTTTTTT.

The chain recombines TRBV9 with TRBJ2-1; 12 bases line up with TRBD2. This CDR3 region has 13 residues. Trimming took 4 bases from V and 15 from J; bases not matched to a gene: 8. Germline V gives CDR1 SGDLS, CDR2 YYNGEE. CDR3 sequence reads: CASSLDGLAGWFF. For the CDR3, the DNA is TGTGCCAGCAGCCTAGACGGACTAGCGGGGTGGTTCTTC.

The V gene is TRBV15, the J gene TRBJ1-3; TRBD1 is a possible D gene (6 bases). V dropped 4 bases and J dropped 3 bases, with 10 bases sitting between them. This CDR3 contains 14 residues. Looked up from germline, CDR1 is LNHNV and CDR2 is YYDKDF (reference sequence). DNA for the CDR3: TGTGCCACCAGCACAGGGGTGGATGGAAACACCATATATTTT. Its protein is CATSTGVDGNTIYF.

The genes are TRBV29-1 and TRBJ2-7; 7 nucleotides agree with TRBD1. The CDR3 is 14 amino acids. After removal of 5 bases from V and 1 base from J, the junction contained 8 bases not matched to a gene. Germline values: CDR1 SQVTM, CDR2 ANQGSEA. CDR3 DNA: TGCAGCGTTTCCGACAGGGTCGCATCCTACGAGCAGTACTTC. This sequence encodes CSVSDRVASYEQYF.

V and J are TRBV10-3 and TRBJ2-7; 9 positions agree with TRBD2. Germline V gene sequence: CDR1 ENHRY, CDR2 SYGVKD. V trimming: 4 bases; J trimming: 3 bases; junction bases outside the gene matches: 7. The CDR3 contains 15 residues. In DNA, the CDR3 is TGTGCCATCAGTGTTCCTAGCGGGGCCAACTACGAGCAGTACTTC. Protein sequence: CAISVPSGANYEQYF.

The chain combines TRBV25-1 with TRBJ2-7; tentative D call: TRBD2 (7 bases). Germline CDR1 reads MGHDK; CDR2 reads SYGVNS. The CDR3 length is 13 residues. V was clipped by 7 bases and J by 5 bases, with 15 bases between them. The CDR3 region is CASTLGGLNEQYF. CDR3 nucleotides: TGTGCCAGCACCCTGGGGGGGCTCAACGAGCAGTACTTC.

The gene calls are TRBV7-9 and TRBJ2-1; 7 nucleotides match TRBD1. The V and J ends lost 5 bases and 2 bases, in that order; junction bases with no gene match: 9. The length of the CDR3 is 16 residues. Germline assignment: CDR1 SEHNR and CDR2 FQNEAQ (reference sequence). CDR3 protein: CASSPPGGSAYNEQFF. The CDR3 coding sequence is TGTGCCAGCAGCCCACCAGGGGGTAGCGCCTACAATGAGCAGTTCTTC.

V usage is TRBV27 and J usage is TRBJ1-6; D is possibly TRBD1 (5 bases). The CDR3 is 18 residues long. The V and J ends lost 2 bases and 0 bases respectively, with 14 bases between them. Per the germline V gene, CDR1 is MNHEY and CDR2 is SMNVEV (reference sequence). The CDR3 protein is CASSLGLRGPSYNSPLHF. CDR3 DNA: TGTGCCAGCAGTTTAGGACTGCGGGGACCCTCCTATAATTCACCCCTCCACTTT.

The V gene is TRBV6-1, the J gene TRBJ2-1; D remains ambiguous. The ends were cut back, 2 bases at V and 9 bases at J, with 8 bases in the middle. Per germline, CDR1 MNHNS and CDR2 SASEGT. CDR3 size: 12 residues. Here the CDR3 DNA reads TGTGCCAGCAGTGAATCCACGGGTGAGCAGTTCTTC. Amino acid sequence: CASSESTGEQFF.